The rows below give T cell receptor beta chains drawn from one sample of a study of blood T cell repertoires in COVID-19. Sequencing used immunoSEQ multiplex PCR; TCRdb keeps in-frame clones, though not all of them. Here the sample spans a few hundred thousand clones, approximately 85% being singletons. The sample taken for sequencing was peripheral blood. The receptors derive from a woman aged 45-60 years with acute or convalescent COVID-19. CDR3s include the opening cysteine and the closing phenylalanine or tryptophan. Each record gives: CDR3 protein, CDR3 DNA, J gene, clone size, D gene, V gene. The D gene is left open where the match is weak. Clone sizes are given selectively: once, few, many, or a class where the clone is expanded.

cdr3_aa: CATSDGGESYEQYF
cdr3_nt: TGTGCCACCAGTGATGGAGGGGAGAGCTACGAGCAGTACTTC
j_call: TRBJ2-7
clone_size: NA
d_call: NA
v_call: TRBV24-1

cdr3_aa: CASSQDRDPRGKETQYF
cdr3_nt: TGTGCCAGCAGCCAAGATCGGGATCCCCGAGGGAAAGAGACCCAGTACTTC
j_call: TRBJ2-5
clone_size: NA
d_call: NA
v_call: TRBV14

cdr3_aa: CSASYPGKDLRNEQFF
cdr3_nt: TGCAGTGCTAGTTATCCGGGGAAGGATTTGCGGAATGAGCAGTTCTTC
j_call: TRBJ2-1
clone_size: NA
d_call: NA
v_call: TRBV20-1

cdr3_aa: CASSLAPEGSYEQYF
cdr3_nt: TGTGCCAGCAGCTTAGCGCCAGAGGGCTCCTACGAGCAGTACTTC
j_call: TRBJ2-7
clone_size: few
d_call: NA
v_call: TRBV7-2

cdr3_aa: CASSTPGTPVDEQYF
cdr3_nt: TGTGCCAGCAGCACCCCCGGGACACCCGTAGACGAGCAGTACTTC
j_call: TRBJ2-7
clone_size: NA
d_call: NA
v_call: TRBV21-1

cdr3_aa: CASSDRGFNEKLFF
cdr3_nt: TGTGCCAGCAGCGATCGGGGGTTTAATGAAAAACTGTTTTTT
j_call: TRBJ1-4
clone_size: few
d_call: NA
v_call: TRBV6-5

cdr3_aa: CASSLGTSGSSDTQYF
cdr3_nt: TGCGCCAGCAGCTTGGGGACTAGCGGGAGTTCAGATACGCAGTATTTT
j_call: TRBJ2-3
clone_size: NA
d_call: TRBD2
v_call: TRBV5-1

cdr3_aa: CASSPSQQGNRKTQYF
cdr3_nt: TGTGCCAGCTCACCTTCCCAACAGGGGAATCGAAAGACCCAGTACTTC
j_call: TRBJ2-5
clone_size: NA
d_call: TRBD1
v_call: TRBV18

cdr3_aa: CAWSVRWSSNQPQHF
cdr3_nt: TGTGCCTGGAGTGTCAGGTGGTCTAGCAATCAGCCCCAGCATTTT
j_call: TRBJ1-5
clone_size: once
d_call: NA
v_call: TRBV30

cdr3_aa: CASSFDRASTDTQYF
cdr3_nt: TGCGCCAGCAGCTTTGACAGGGCTAGCACAGATACGCAGTATTTT
j_call: TRBJ2-3
clone_size: NA
d_call: TRBD1
v_call: TRBV5-1

cdr3_aa: CASSHWDRGNNEQFF
cdr3_nt: TGTGCCAGCAGCCATTGGGACAGGGGCAATAATGAGCAGTTCTTC
j_call: TRBJ2-1
clone_size: few
d_call: TRBD1
v_call: TRBV14

cdr3_aa: CASSGPGQGADVVGEKLFF
cdr3_nt: TGTGCCAGCAGCGGACCCGGACAGGGGGCGGATGTGGTGGGTGAAAAACTGTTTTTT
j_call: TRBJ1-4
clone_size: NA
d_call: TRBD1
v_call: TRBV7-2

cdr3_aa: CASSPMTENTEAFF
cdr3_nt: TGTGCCAGCTCACCAATGACAGAGAACACTGAAGCTTTCTTT
j_call: TRBJ1-1
clone_size: NA
d_call: NA
v_call: TRBV18

cdr3_aa: CASSRQTYEQYF
cdr3_nt: TGTGCCAGCAGCCGACAGACCTACGAGCAGTACTTC
j_call: TRBJ2-7
clone_size: NA
d_call: NA
v_call: TRBV3-1/TRBV3-2

cdr3_aa: CASSSGSDVVGYEQYF
cdr3_nt: TGCGCCAGCAGCTCCGGCAGCGACGTGGTAGGTTACGAGCAGTACTTC
j_call: TRBJ2-7
clone_size: NA
d_call: NA
v_call: TRBV5-1

cdr3_aa: CASSRDWVTDTQYF
cdr3_nt: TGTGCCAGCAGCCGGGACTGGGTCACAGATACGCAGTATTTT
j_call: TRBJ2-3
clone_size: NA
d_call: NA
v_call: TRBV2

cdr3_aa: CASSQEFLGTGGEYTEAFF
cdr3_nt: TGCGCCAGCAGCCAAGAATTCTTAGGGACAGGGGGAGAATACACTGAAGCTTTCTTT
j_call: TRBJ1-1
clone_size: NA
d_call: TRBD1
v_call: TRBV4-3

cdr3_aa: CATERGGKGFF
cdr3_nt: TGTGCCACCGAAAGGGGAGGGAAGGGTTTCTTT
j_call: TRBJ1-1
clone_size: NA
d_call: NA
v_call: TRBV24-1

cdr3_aa: CASSPQGAGNTIYF
cdr3_nt: TGTGCCAGCTCACCACAGGGGGCCGGAAACACCATATATTTT
j_call: TRBJ1-3
clone_size: NA
d_call: TRBD1
v_call: TRBV18

cdr3_aa: CAISEPSGIRFNTGELFF
cdr3_nt: TGTGCCATCAGTGAGCCTAGCGGGATCCGATTCAACACCGGGGAGCTGTTTTTT
j_call: TRBJ2-2
clone_size: NA
d_call: TRBD2
v_call: TRBV10-3

cdr3_aa: CASSSTAAYEQYF
cdr3_nt: TGTGCCAGCAGCTCTACGGCGGCCTACGAGCAGTACTTC
j_call: TRBJ2-7
clone_size: NA
d_call: NA
v_call: TRBV28

cdr3_aa: CASSFLAGGFYEQYF
cdr3_nt: TGTGCCAGCAGTTTCCTAGCGGGAGGGTTTTACGAGCAGTACTTC
j_call: TRBJ2-7
clone_size: NA
d_call: TRBD2
v_call: TRBV27

cdr3_aa: CASSLSAQSHYEQYF
cdr3_nt: TGTGCCAGCAGCTTATCTGCACAGAGCCACTACGAGCAGTACTTC
j_call: TRBJ2-7
clone_size: NA
d_call: NA
v_call: TRBV7-2

cdr3_aa: CASTSGTYYNEQFF
cdr3_nt: TGTGCCAGCACCTCTGGGACATACTACAATGAGCAGTTCTTC
j_call: TRBJ2-1
clone_size: NA
d_call: NA
v_call: TRBV6-6

cdr3_aa: CASSAAGQLNEKLFF
cdr3_nt: TGCGCCAGCAGCGCGGCGGGACAGCTTAATGAAAAACTGTTTTTT
j_call: TRBJ1-4
clone_size: NA
d_call: TRBD1
v_call: TRBV5-1

cdr3_aa: CAWSIGQGYGYTF
cdr3_nt: TGTGCCTGGAGTATAGGACAGGGCTATGGCTACACCTTC
j_call: TRBJ1-2
clone_size: few
d_call: TRBD1
v_call: TRBV30

cdr3_aa: CSGLAAWGTDTQYF
cdr3_nt: TGCAGCGGGCTAGCGGCCTGGGGCACAGATACGCAGTATTTT
j_call: TRBJ2-3
clone_size: NA
d_call: TRBD2
v_call: TRBV29-1

cdr3_aa: CASSFSGHPNRPQHF
cdr3_nt: TGTGCCAGTAGTTTCTCAGGACACCCCAATAGGCCCCAGCATTTT
j_call: TRBJ1-5
clone_size: NA
d_call: NA
v_call: TRBV19

cdr3_aa: CASSKGGNRDRGSPGGEKLFF
cdr3_nt: TGTGCCAGCAGCAAAGGAGGGAACCGGGACAGGGGTTCCCCCGGTGGAGAAAAACTGTTTTTT
j_call: TRBJ1-4
clone_size: NA
d_call: NA
v_call: TRBV21-1

cdr3_aa: CASSQAGENTEAFF
cdr3_nt: TGTGCCAGCAGCCAAGCCGGAGAGAACACTGAAGCTTTCTTT
j_call: TRBJ1-1
clone_size: NA
d_call: NA
v_call: TRBV3-1/TRBV3-2

cdr3_aa: CASSGDRGLWNQPQHF
cdr3_nt: TGTGCCAGCAGCGGTGACAGGGGGCTTTGGAATCAGCCCCAGCATTTT
j_call: TRBJ1-5
clone_size: NA
d_call: TRBD1
v_call: TRBV7-8

cdr3_aa: CASSLARLAGDGDTQYF
cdr3_nt: TGTGCCAGCAGCTTAGCGAGACTAGCGGGAGATGGAGATACGCAGTATTTT
j_call: TRBJ2-3
clone_size: NA
d_call: TRBD2
v_call: TRBV7-8

cdr3_aa: CASSLQGMDTQYF
cdr3_nt: TGTGCCAGCAGTCTACAGGGTATGGATACGCAGTATTTT
j_call: TRBJ2-3
clone_size: NA
d_call: NA
v_call: TRBV27

cdr3_aa: CASSPGQGSSYNSPLHF
cdr3_nt: TGCGCCAGCAGCCCGGGACAGGGAAGCTCCTATAATTCACCCCTCCACTTT
j_call: TRBJ1-6
clone_size: NA
d_call: TRBD1
v_call: TRBV5-1

cdr3_aa: CAWSTGGLYEQYF
cdr3_nt: TGTGCCTGGAGTACAGGGGGTCTTTACGAGCAGTACTTC
j_call: TRBJ2-7
clone_size: NA
d_call: TRBD1
v_call: TRBV30

cdr3_aa: CASSFGQVYGYTF
cdr3_nt: TGTGCCAGCAGCTTTGGACAGGTCTATGGCTACACCTTC
j_call: TRBJ1-2
clone_size: few
d_call: TRBD1
v_call: TRBV7-2

cdr3_aa: CSASGSHNEQFF
cdr3_nt: TGCAGTGCTAGTGGGAGCCACAATGAGCAGTTCTTC
j_call: TRBJ2-1
clone_size: NA
d_call: NA
v_call: TRBV20-1

cdr3_aa: CASSLDFRNYGYTF
cdr3_nt: TGTGCCAGCAGCTTAGATTTCAGGAACTATGGCTACACCTTC
j_call: TRBJ1-2
clone_size: NA
d_call: NA
v_call: TRBV11-2

cdr3_aa: CASSVGRGYGYTF
cdr3_nt: TGTGCCAGCAGCGTAGGGAGGGGCTATGGCTACACCTTC
j_call: TRBJ1-2
clone_size: NA
d_call: NA
v_call: TRBV9

cdr3_aa: CASSPHGSYNEQFF
cdr3_nt: TGTGCCAGCAGCCCACACGGGAGTTACAATGAGCAGTTCTTC
j_call: TRBJ2-1
clone_size: NA
d_call: NA
v_call: TRBV7-9

cdr3_aa: CAWSRGRGNQPQHF
cdr3_nt: TGTGCCTGGAGCAGGGGGCGCGGCAATCAGCCCCAGCATTTT
j_call: TRBJ1-5
clone_size: once
d_call: TRBD1
v_call: TRBV30